This T cell receptor (beta chain) derives from a study of breast tumors, draining lymph nodes, adjacent tissues. The trim removed 0 bases at V and 6 bases at J, leaving 8 bases unmatched. Germline CDR1 reads SGHNT; CDR2 reads YYREEE (reference sequence). CDR3 length equals 16 residues. TCRdb analysed the multiplex PCR reads with MiXCR anew, one entry per CDR3 protein. The sample consists of 24,000 or so distinct CDR3 sequences, around 25% of them appearing once. Sequenced: breast tumor tissue. The chain uses TRBV5-4 and TRBJ2-3; 9 bases match TRBD2. The origin of this receptor is a female donor with breast cancer. Some clones in this sample may be carry-over from other donors' samples. Written as DNA, the CDR3 is TGTGCCAGCAGCTTGGCTGGGCGGGGGGGCTGGGATACGCAGTATTTT. Its translation is CASSLAGRGGWDTQYF.